Included here is one TCR beta chain sequence, with context. Per the authors' pipeline: From reference gene primer amplification, estimates of nucleated cell counts were derived. Here immunoSEQ multiplex PCR was the method, and the copy in TCRdb shows in-frame clones only, minus some. V and J calls and clone size come straight from that table; D and trimming were deduced from the DNA. The repertoire holds 20,000 to 25,000 clones, with around 73% as singletons. The source of the sample is a study of blood T cell repertoires in COVID-19. Study-wide context: T cells, B-cell-depleted T cells, or PBMCs provided the cDNA or gDNA that served as material.

This CDR3 spans 15 amino acids. Germline V CDR1 and CDR2: SGHTA, FQGNSA. V was pared by 0 bases and J by 4 bases, with 12 bases between. Sequenced sample: peripheral blood. The gene calls are TRBV7-2 and TRBJ1-1; D ambiguous. The clonotype originates from a human donor in a cohort sampled during active or convalescent COVID-19. CDR3 protein: CASSLAHSAGTEAFF. In nucleotides, the CDR3 is TGTGCCAGCAGCTTAGCGCATTCGGCGGGCACTGAAGCTTTCTTT.